This entry describes one T cell receptor (beta chain). This sample was taken from a study of blood T cells in healthy people across ages. CDR3 length equals 15 residues. V gave up 1 base and J gave up 2 bases; unmatched junction bases: 4. Germline V gives CDR1 LGHDT, CDR2 YNNKEL (reference sequence). It was with a sample-barcoded 5' primer and a J-beta primer mix that a second PCR of about 6 to 12 cycles was run. TCRdb fed the 5' RACE reads into MiXCR, producing one record per CDR3 protein. The table includes hundreds of thousands of distinct CDR3 sequences, roughly 25% detected once. The sample was also linked to a second study, of T cells of mothers and their children. This second report adds: Over five children and their three healthy Caucasian mothers were the donors.

The sequenced sample was blood. This TCR was recovered from a boy aged 10-17 years in good health. V usage is TRBV3-1 and J usage is TRBJ2-5, with 7 bases lining up with TRBD2. This CDR3 is CASSQGTRRQETQYF. As DNA, the CDR3 is TGTGCCAGCAGCCAAGGGACTAGGAGGCAAGAGACCCAGTACTTC.